These T cell receptor beta chains were read from a single sample in a study of cytomegalovirus exposure and HLA in healthy donors. TCRdb's copy holds only in-frame clones and misses some; the assay was immunoSEQ multiplex PCR. This sample has over 150,000 clones, with approximately 70% found just once. The sequencing input was PBMCs. The receptors stem from a woman aged 25 to 39 in good health and CMV-seropositive. The CDR3 runs from the conserved cysteine through the conserved F or W. A D gene is named only where the DNA matches it firmly. Some rows mark clone size as missing; the rest say once, few, many or name a class of expanded clone.

TRBV18	TRBD1	NA	TRBJ1-4	TGTGCCAGCTCAGCCGACAGGGTCCGGGCTAATGAAAAACTGTTTTTT	CASSADRVRANEKLFF
TRBV10-3	NA	few	TRBJ1-1	TGTGCCATCAGGGACAGACAGAACACTGAAGCTTTCTTT	CAIRDRQNTEAFF
TRBV7-9	TRBD1	NA	TRBJ1-4	TGTGCCAGCAGCCAGACAGGGGTTAATGAAAAACTGTTTTTT	CASSQTGVNEKLFF
TRBV30	NA	NA	TRBJ2-1	TGTGCCTCTACGGAGACGGAGCGGCTTCCCGGTGAGCAGTTCTTC	CASTETERLPGEQFF
TRBV6-5	NA	NA	TRBJ2-7	TGTGCCAGCAGTGAAGCGCTGGAGCAGTACTTC	CASSEALEQYF
TRBV28	NA	NA	TRBJ2-2	TGTGCCAGCAGCTCTAAGCGAAACACCGGGGAGCTGTTTTTT	CASSSKRNTGELFF
TRBV5-1	TRBD2	NA	TRBJ2-1	TGCGCCAGCAGCTTGGATCGGCTAGCGGGTTACAATGAGCAGTTCTTC	CASSLDRLAGYNEQFF
TRBV4-1	TRBD1	NA	TRBJ1-1	TGCGCCAGCAGCCTGGGATTACAGGGGTCGGGTACTGAAGCTTTCTTT	CASSLGLQGSGTEAFF
TRBV9	NA	few	TRBJ1-4	TGTGCCAGCAGTGGAGGAGTTGCAACTAATGAAAAACTGTTTTTT	CASSGGVATNEKLFF
TRBV29-1	NA	few	TRBJ2-7	TGCAGCGTGGGCACGGAGAGGGTCTACGAGCAGTACTTC	CSVGTERVYEQYF
TRBV15	NA	NA	TRBJ2-1	TGTGCCACCAGCAGCGGGGTCGCAGATCTTCCTTACAATGAGCAGTTCTTC	CATSSGVADLPYNEQFF
TRBV5-1	TRBD2	NA	TRBJ2-7	TGCGCCAGCAGCTTGGCGGGGAGGGAGGCCTACGAGCAGTACTTC	CASSLAGREAYEQYF
TRBV6-7	NA	NA	TRBJ1-1	TGTGCCAGCAGTTATCCCGGGACATACACTGAAGCTTTCTTT	CASSYPGTYTEAFF
TRBV29-1	NA	NA	TRBJ1-1	TGCAGCGTTGAGGGCAGGGGCAACACTGAAGCTTTCTTT	CSVEGRGNTEAFF
TRBV5-4	TRBD1	NA	TRBJ2-7	TGTGCCAGCAGCATGGCCGGGACAGGGGACGTCGAGCAGTACTTC	CASSMAGTGDVEQYF
TRBV5-1	NA	once	TRBJ2-7	TGCGCCAGCAGCTTGGTGGGCGAGCAGTACTTC	CASSLVGEQYF
TRBV27	NA	NA	TRBJ2-3	TGTGCCAGCAGTTTCGGGCAGGGGTTTAGCACAGATACGCAGTATTTT	CASSFGQGFSTDTQYF
TRBV6-1	NA	NA	TRBJ1-1	TGTGCCAGCAGTGAAACAGGGAAGGCGGAAGCTTTCTTT	CASSETGKAEAFF
TRBV29-1	TRBD1	NA	TRBJ1-2	TGCAGCGTTGGAGGGGGCGTGGGCTATGGCTACACCTTC	CSVGGGVGYGYTF
TRBV19	TRBD2	NA	TRBJ2-3	TGTGCCAGTAGTATCGCGGCGGGAGGGGGAGATACGCAGTATTTT	CASSIAAGGGDTQYF
TRBV19	TRBD1	NA	TRBJ1-2	TGTGCCAGTAGTAGTCGGGGACAGAACTATGGCTACACCTTC	CASSSRGQNYGYTF
TRBV19	TRBD1	once	TRBJ1-1	TGTGCCAGTACGGACAGGGGGACTGAAGCTTTCTTT	CASTDRGTEAFF
TRBV5-1	TRBD1	NA	TRBJ2-1	TGCGCCAGCAGCGCAACACCTCCCGGGACAGGGACAAACAATGAGCAGTTCTTC	CASSATPPGTGTNNEQFF
TRBV28	TRBD1	NA	TRBJ1-1	TGTGCCAGCAGTCTTATAGCCTGGAGGAGGGACAGCCAAGCTGAAGCTTTCTTT	CASSLIAWRRDSQAEAFF
TRBV5-1	NA	NA	TRBJ2-7	TGCGCCAGCAGCTTTGGGAGCTCCTACGAGCAGTACTTC	CASSFGSSYEQYF
TRBV7-2	TRBD1	NA	TRBJ1-1	TGTGCCAGCAGCTTAGAGACAGGGGAAAGGGGTGAAGCTTTCTTT	CASSLETGERGEAFF
TRBV11-2	NA	NA	TRBJ2-7	TGTGCCAGCAGCCTTGGGGGCTTGACTGCCGAGCAGTACTTC	CASSLGGLTAEQYF
TRBV19	TRBD1	once	TRBJ1-2	TGTGCCAGTAGTACTCCGACAGGGTGGGGCTATGGCTACACCTTC	CASSTPTGWGYGYTF
TRBV19	NA	NA	TRBJ2-1	TGTGCCAGTAGTAGGGCGGGATCCTCCTACAATGAGCAGTTCTTC	CASSRAGSSYNEQFF
TRBV7-2	NA	NA	TRBJ1-2	TGTGCCAGCGGTGCGGGGGGGGCAAATAACTATGGCTACACCTTC	CASGAGGANNYGYTF
TRBV28	TRBD2	NA	TRBJ2-3	TGTGCCAGCAGTTCTTACGGGAGGGTTGGAGATACGCAGTATTTT	CASSSYGRVGDTQYF
TRBV2	TRBD2	NA	TRBJ2-5	TGTGCCAGCAGTGAGCTAGCGGGGGGTGAGCAGTACTTC	CASSELAGGEQYF
TRBV4-1	NA	NA	TRBJ2-3	TGCGCCAGCAGCCAAGATAGCACCACAGATACGCAGTATTTT	CASSQDSTTDTQYF
TRBV11-1	NA	NA	TRBJ2-1	TGTGCCAGCAGCTTAGCTAGTGACTCCAACTACAATGAGCAGTTCTTC	CASSLASDSNYNEQFF
TRBV14	NA	NA	TRBJ2-1	TGTGCCAGCAGCCACGGGGGAAATCCCAACAATGAGCAGTTCTTC	CASSHGGNPNNEQFF
TRBV11-2	TRBD2	NA	TRBJ2-7	TGTGCCAGCAGCTTAGAGGCAGCGGGAGGCTACGAGCAGTACTTC	CASSLEAAGGYEQYF
TRBV7-2	TRBD2	NA	TRBJ2-7	TGTGCCAGCAGCTTAGTCCCAGCGGGGACCTCCTACGAGCAGTACTTC	CASSLVPAGTSYEQYF
TRBV5-1	TRBD2	NA	TRBJ2-7	TGCGCCAGCAGCAAGGGACTAGCGGACGATACAACATTC	CASSKGLADDTTF
TRBV6-1	NA	NA	TRBJ2-7	TGTGCCAGCAGCCCCCCCGGGAGACAGACCTACGAGCAGTACTTC	CASSPPGRQTYEQYF
TRBV6-1	TRBD1	NA	TRBJ1-5	TGTGCCAGCAGTTCCGGGACAGGGAATCAGCCCCAGCATTTT	CASSSGTGNQPQHF
TRBV7-2	NA	NA	TRBJ2-7	TGTGCCAGCAGCTTAGGGCCTTTGGTCAACGAGCAGTACTTC	CASSLGPLVNEQYF
TRBV11-2	NA	NA	TRBJ1-5	TGTGCCAGCAGCTTAGGCAGGGGACGGCCCCAGCATTTT	CASSLGRGRPQHF
TRBV9	TRBD2	NA	TRBJ2-1	TGTGCCAGCAGCGTAGCACTAGCGGGAGAGGTACCCTCCTACAATGAGCAGTTCTTC	CASSVALAGEVPSYNEQFF
TRBV7-9	TRBD2	once	TRBJ2-7	TGTGCCAGCAGCTTAGTCGGAGCGGGAGGGGCTTGGGAGCAGTACTTC	CASSLVGAGGAWEQYF
TRBV19	TRBD1	NA	TRBJ2-5	TGTGCCAGTAGTATAACTGGGACAGGGGAACGGACCCAGTACTTC	CASSITGTGERTQYF
TRBV7-2	TRBD2	NA	TRBJ2-3	TGTGCCAGCAGCTTAGCTCGGACTAGTAAACCTAGCACAGATACGCAGTATTTT	CASSLARTSKPSTDTQYF
TRBV7-9	TRBD1	NA	TRBJ1-2	TGTTCCAGCAGCCCGTCAAGGGGGCGCGAAGGTAACTATGGCTACACCTTC	CSSSPSRGREGNYGYTF
TRBV7-2	NA	NA	TRBJ1-4	TGTGCCAGCAGCATACAGAGACAGGCAACTAATGAAAAACTGTTTTTT	CASSIQRQATNEKLFF
TRBV6-1	NA	NA	TRBJ2-7	TGTGCCAGCAGTGAAGCGGGAGACGGTTACGAGCAGTACTTC	CASSEAGDGYEQYF
TRBV6-1	NA	NA	TRBJ2-3	TGTGCCAGCACCCCGGCGGGGACGCTTACGCAGTATTTT	CASTPAGTLTQYF
TRBV27	TRBD1	NA	TRBJ1-2	TGTGCCAGCAGTCCGATGCTCCGGGACAGGACTAACTATGGCTACACCTTC	CASSPMLRDRTNYGYTF
TRBV5-6	NA	once	TRBJ2-3	TGTGCCAGCAGTTTGATGAACGAGGATACGCAGTATTTT	CASSLMNEDTQYF
TRBV28	TRBD2	NA	TRBJ2-1	TGTGCCAGCAGCCGCCCCGGGACTAGCGGCTTTACTCGCCCCTTAAATGAGCAGTTCTTC	CASSRPGTSGFTRPLNEQFF
TRBV28	TRBD2	NA	TRBJ2-1	TGTGCCAGCACGTCAGCGGGAGGGCCTGTAAGGCAGTTCTTC	CASTSAGGPVRQFF
TRBV6-1	TRBD1	once	TRBJ2-7	TGTGCCAGCAGAAGTTCCTCAGACAGGGTTTACGAGCAGTACTTC	CASRSSSDRVYEQYF